The next 22 T cell receptor beta chains were all read from a single sample in a study of cytomegalovirus exposure and HLA in healthy donors. Measured with immunoSEQ multiplex PCR; TCRdb has only the in-frame clones, and not every one. Of about 150,000 clones listed, around 88% are singletons. Sequencing used PBMCs. These receptors were collected from a man younger than 35 in good health and CMV-seropositive.

J is TRBJ2-2 and V is TRBV6-6, with TRBD1 matching over 7 bases. The CDR3 has 15 residues. J gave up 2 bases and V 5 bases, and 5 bases lay outside the gene matches. Germline assignment: CDR1 MNHNY and CDR2 SVGAGI (reference sequence). CDR3 residues: CASSPTGANTGELFF. CDR3 nucleotides: TGTGCCAGCAGTCCTACAGGGGCAAACACCGGGGAGCTGTTTTTT.

The genes are TRBV7-2 and TRBJ2-1, with 7 bases lining up with TRBD2. CDR1 is SGHTA and CDR2 is FQGNSA in the germline V gene. The J segment lost 0 bases and the V segment lost 5 bases, leaving 13 bases of the junction unmatched. This CDR3 has 18 amino acids. CDR3 loop: CASSTRRGAGSSYNEQFF. In DNA, the CDR3 is TGTGCCAGCAGCACCCGCCGGGGAGCGGGGAGCTCCTACAATGAGCAGTTCTTC.

The chain recombines TRBV29-1 with TRBJ1-4; 7 bases are a match to TRBD1. The CDR3 is 14 amino acids. The V and J ends lost 1 base and 3 bases, in that order; junction bases with no gene match: 2. The germline V gene has CDR1 SQVTM and CDR2 ANQGSEA. The DNA for the CDR3 is TGCAGCGTTGAAGGGACAGGATCTAATGAAAAACTGTTTTTT. Translation: CSVEGTGSNEKLFF. The full variable domain, its missing parts supplied by reference TRBV29-1 and TRBJ1-4, is SAVISQKPSRDICQRGTSLTIQCQVDSQVTMMFWYRQQPGQSLTLIATANQGSEATYESGFVIDKFPISRPNLTFSTLTVSNMSPEDSSIYLCSVEGTGSNEKLFFGSGTQLSVL.

This chain connects TRBV10-3 to TRBJ2-1; D uncertain. The CDR3 is 14 amino acids. CDR1 and CDR2 from the germline V gene are ENHRY and SYGVKD. V dropped 4 bases and J dropped 3 bases, with 10 bases sitting between them. The CDR3 coding sequence is TGTGCCATCAGTGCGACTCTGAACTACAATGAGCAGTTCTTC. This encodes CAISATLNYNEQFF.

The chain joins TRBV9 to TRBJ1-4; maybe TRBD1 (6 bases). Trimming removed 2 bases from V and 0 bases from J, with 11 bases in between. Germline loops: CDR1 SGDLS, CDR2 YYNGEE. The CDR3 consists of 16 residues. The CDR3 protein is CASSVGTLATNEKLFF. For the CDR3, the DNA is TGTGCCAGCAGCGTGGGGACACTTGCAACTAATGAAAAACTGTTTTTT. The variable domain in full, completed from reference TRBV9 and TRBJ1-4, reads DSGVTQTPKHLITATGQRVTLRCSPRSGDLSVYWYQQSLDQGLQFLIQYYNGEERAKGNILERFSAQQFPDLHSELNLSSLELGDSALYFCASSVGTLATNEKLFFGSGTQLSVL.

The chain couples TRBV9 to TRBJ1-4; D not resolved. This CDR3 has 14 residues. V lost 4 bases, J lost 0 bases, and 7 bases lay in between. Germline values: CDR1 SGDLS, CDR2 YYNGEE. CDR3 coding DNA: TGTGCCAGCAGCTCGGGGACAACTAATGAAAAACTGTTTTTT. It encodes CASSSGTTNEKLFF.

The J gene is TRBJ2-5, the V gene TRBV5-1; possible D gene TRBD2, 6 bases. Per the germline V gene, CDR1 is SGHRS and CDR2 is YFSETQ. V shed 1 base and J shed 9 bases, with 13 bases lying between them. This CDR3 contains 13 residues. The CDR3 is CASSLPGREAQYF. The CDR3 nucleotides are TGCGCCAGCAGCTTGCCCGGTAGGGAGGCCCAGTACTTC.

This chain connects TRBV6-6 to TRBJ1-2; a weak D match, TRBD1 (5 bases). Trimming stripped 6 bases from V and 4 bases from J, with 12 bases between. Germline loops: CDR1 MNHNY, CDR2 SVGAGI (reference sequence). This CDR3 is built from 13 residues. The CDR3 DNA reads as TGTGCCAGCAGCTCCCAGGGATCCTATGGCTACACCTTC. This translates into CASSSQGSYGYTF.

The J gene is TRBJ2-7, the V gene TRBV27, with 7 bases lining up with TRBD1. V lost 2 bases to trimming and J lost 2 bases; unmatched junction nucleotides: 12. The CDR3 has 17 residues. CDR1 is MNHEY and CDR2 is SMNVEV in the germline V gene (reference sequence). In DNA, the CDR3 is TGTGCCAGCAGTTTACGGGGTTACGGGACAGTTACCTACGAGCAGTACTTC. It translates to CASSLRGYGTVTYEQYF.

This chain uses TRBV10-2 with TRBJ2-2; TRBD2 matches at 8 bases. The CDR3 runs 16 residues. J was trimmed by 1 base and V by 3 bases; bases with no gene match: 4. Germline CDR1 is WSHSY and CDR2 is SAAADI. CDR3 DNA: TGCGCCAGCAGTGATGGCGGGAGGCGGAACACCGGGGAGCTGTTTTTT. Protein sequence: CASSDGGRRNTGELFF.

V usage is TRBV19 and J usage is TRBJ2-7; D might be TRBD1 (6 bases). V was trimmed by 7 bases and J by 4 bases, leaving 14 bases between them. Looked up from germline, CDR1 is LNHDA and CDR2 is SQIVND (reference sequence). The CDR3 consists of 13 residues. The CDR3 here is CASTRGRGYEQYF. CDR3 bases: TGTGCCAGTACTCGGGGCAGGGGTTACGAGCAGTACTTC.

The CDR3 here is CASSRPGTGFGGDTQYF. DNA of the CDR3: TGTGCCAGCAGCCGTCCCGGGACAGGGTTCGGAGGAGATACGCAGTATTTT. The V call is TRBV5-6, the J call TRBJ2-3; 9 nucleotides align to TRBD1. Looked up from germline, CDR1 is SGHDT and CDR2 is YYEEEE. This CDR3 comprises 17 residues. V lost 4 bases and J lost 5; bases outside the gene matches: 14.

This sequence joins TRBV9 and TRBJ2-3, with TRBD2 identical over 10 bases. In germline, CDR1 is SGDLS, CDR2 YYNGEE. The CDR3 has 15 residues. With V trimmed by 1 base and J by 2 bases, 1 base remained unmatched. CDR3 nucleotide sequence: TGTGCCAGCAGCGTAACTAGCGGGGTCACAGATACGCAGTATTTT. This sequence encodes CASSVTSGVTDTQYF.

The rearrangement joins TRBV10-3 to TRBJ1-3, with 8 nucleotides matching TRBD1. The CDR3 is made up of 16 amino acids. Germline V gene lookup returns CDR1 ENHRY and CDR2 SYGVKD. J was trimmed by 4 bases and V by 8 bases; bases with no gene match: 13. The CDR3 nucleotides read TGTGCCATCGGACAGGGTGAAGATTTTGTCGGAAACACCATATATTTT. Translating gives CAIGQGEDFVGNTIYF.

The chain joins TRBV29-1 to TRBJ1-2; D might be TRBD1 (5 bases). Germline V CDR1 and CDR2: SQVTM, ANQGSEA. V was shortened by 1 base and J by 6 bases, with 12 bases between the two germline ends. The length of the CDR3 is 13 residues. CDR3 nucleotide sequence: TGCAGCGTTGAAGTGGCAGGGAGGGATGGCTACACCTTC. This sequence encodes CSVEVAGRDGYTF.

This clone was found once. At one of its ends the junction is not consistent with the germline gene, which may arise from a read error. This chain joins TRBV7-3 and TRBJ1-1, with D maybe TRBD1 (6 bases). This CDR3 has 13 residues. Germline loops: CDR1 SGHTA, CDR2 FQGTGA. CDR3 loop: CASSLNRDGEAFF. The CDR3 DNA follows: TGTGCCAGCAGTTTAAACAGGGATGGTGAAGCTTTCTTT.

J is TRBJ2-7 and V is TRBV27; possibly TRBD1 for D (6 bases). Germline CDR1 is MNHEY and CDR2 is SMNVEV (reference sequence). This CDR3 contains 14 residues. V shed 5 bases and J shed 2 bases, with 13 bases lying between them. CDR3 DNA sequence: TGTGCCAGCAGTCTGATGGACAGCCCCTACGAGCAGTACTTC. This codes for CASSLMDSPYEQYF.

This clone was observed a few times. V and J are TRBV10-2 and TRBJ1-1; D is ambiguous. CDR1 is WSHSY, CDR2 SAAADI, per germline. The CDR3 spans 13 residues. V was clipped by 6 bases and J by 1 base, with 9 bases between them. CDR3 protein: CASRGRENTEAFF. For the CDR3, the DNA is TGCGCCAGCAGGGGCCGAGAGAACACTGAAGCTTTCTTT.

This clone was observed once. The chain is built from TRBV4-2 and TRBJ2-6; TRBD1 agrees at 9 bases. This CDR3 is 17 amino acids long. Germline V CDR1 and CDR2: LGHNA, YNFKEQ. V lost 1 base and J lost 0; bases outside the gene matches: 1. Written as DNA, the CDR3 is TGTGCCAGCAGCCAAGGACAGGGGGTCTCTGGGGCCAACGTCCTGACTTTC. As protein: CASSQGQGVSGANVLTF.

J is TRBJ1-6 and V is TRBV5-1; no clear D. CDR1 SGHRS and CDR2 YFSETQ come from the germline V gene. Deletions cut 4 bases from V and 4 bases from J, with 9 bases between. This CDR3 region has 14 residues. The DNA for the CDR3 is TGCGCCAGCAGCGATGGGCCGTATAATTCACCCCTCCACTTT. This sequence encodes CASSDGPYNSPLHF. The variable domain in full, completed from reference TRBV5-1 and TRBJ1-6, reads KAGVTQTPRYLIKTRGQQVTLSCSPISGHRSVSWYQQTPGQGLQFLFEYFSETQRNKGNFPGRFSGRQFSNSRSEMNVSTLELGDSALYLCASSDGPYNSPLHFGNGTRLTVT.

This chain joins TRBV4-3 and TRBJ1-6, with 7 bases aligning to TRBD1. The CDR3 is made up of 16 amino acids. V gave up 0 bases and J gave up 7 bases; unmatched junction bases: 6. Germline CDR1 reads LGHNA; CDR2 reads YSLEER. The CDR3 DNA is TGCGCCAGCAGCCAAGATTGGGACAGCGGCAATTCACCCCTCCACTTT. Translation: CASSQDWDSGNSPLHF.

V gene TRBV4-2 combines with J gene TRBJ2-7; the match to TRBD2 covers 11 bases. V was clipped by 1 base and J by 6 bases; unmatched bases: 5. The germline CDR1 and CDR2 sequences are LGHNA and YNFKEQ. This CDR3 has 15 residues. The CDR3 spells CASSQVLLAGAEQYF. DNA for the CDR3: TGTGCCAGCAGCCAAGTCTTACTAGCGGGAGCCGAGCAGTACTTC.